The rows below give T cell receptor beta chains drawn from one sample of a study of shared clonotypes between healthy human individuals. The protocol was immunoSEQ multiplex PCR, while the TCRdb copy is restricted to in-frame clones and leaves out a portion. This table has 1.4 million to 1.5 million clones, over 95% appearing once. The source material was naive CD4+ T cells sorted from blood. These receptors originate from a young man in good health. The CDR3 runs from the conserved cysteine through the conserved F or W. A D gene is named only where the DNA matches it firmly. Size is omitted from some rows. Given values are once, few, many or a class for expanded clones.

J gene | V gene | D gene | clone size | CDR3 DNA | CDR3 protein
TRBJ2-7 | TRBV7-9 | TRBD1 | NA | TGTGCCAGCAATTCCCCTGGACAGGGGTCCTACGAGCAGTACTTC | CASNSPGQGSYEQYF
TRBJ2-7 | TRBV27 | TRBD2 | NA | TGTGCCAGCAGTCGGGCCAGCGGGAGGTTTATTTACGAGCAGTACTTC | CASSRASGRFIYEQYF
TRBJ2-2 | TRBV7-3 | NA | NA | TGTGCCAGCAGCCTACAGGCCACCGGGGAGCTGTTTTTT | CASSLQATGELFF
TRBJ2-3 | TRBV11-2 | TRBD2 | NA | TGTGCCAGCAGCTTACGAGCGGGGAGCACAGATACGCAGTATTTT | CASSLRAGSTDTQYF
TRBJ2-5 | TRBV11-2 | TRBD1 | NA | TGTGCCAGCAGCTTAGGGAGCAGGGGGCATCAAGAGACCCAGTACTTC | CASSLGSRGHQETQYF
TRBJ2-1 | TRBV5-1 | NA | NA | TGCGCCAGCAGCTTGTCAACGGCGGGCTCCTACAATGAGCAGTTCTTC | CASSLSTAGSYNEQFF
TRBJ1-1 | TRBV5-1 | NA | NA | TGCGCCAGCAGCTTGGAGTTAGGGGGTCGGACTGAAGCTTTCTTT | CASSLELGGRTEAFF
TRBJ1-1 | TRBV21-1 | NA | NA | TGTGCCAGCAGCAAACCGCCCAGACTGAACACTGAAGCTTTCTTT | CASSKPPRLNTEAFF
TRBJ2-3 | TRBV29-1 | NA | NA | TGCAGCGTTGAAGAAGTGGTTGCAGATACGCAGTATTTT | CSVEEVVADTQYF
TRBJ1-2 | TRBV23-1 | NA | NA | TGCGCCAGCAGTCAAACAATTTCAGGACACTACCTTGTTGATGGCTACACCTTC | CASSQTISGHYLVDGYTF
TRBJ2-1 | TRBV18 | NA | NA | TGTGCCAGCTCACTCCCTGCCGTAGGGGGCAATGAGCAGTTCTTC | CASSLPAVGGNEQFF
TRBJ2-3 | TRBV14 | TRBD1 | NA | TGTGCCAGCAGCCACGCATGGACAGGGCTTAGCACAGATACGCAGTATTTT | CASSHAWTGLSTDTQYF
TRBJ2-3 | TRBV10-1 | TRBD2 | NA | TGCGCCAGCAGTGAGGCGGGAGGGTCAGATACGCAGTATTTT | CASSEAGGSDTQYF
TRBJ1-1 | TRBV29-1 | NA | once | TGCAGCGTCCAAGTCGTCAGGGAAAGCGCTGAAGCTTTCTTT | CSVQVVRESAEAFF
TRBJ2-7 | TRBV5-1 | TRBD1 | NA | TGCGCCAGCAGCTTGGTCACAGGGGCAGGCCACTACGAGCAGTACTTC | CASSLVTGAGHYEQYF
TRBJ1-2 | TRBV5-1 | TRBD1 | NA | TGCGCCAGCAGCTTGGAAACAGGGGGCCTTGGAGGCTACACCTTC | CASSLETGGLGGYTF
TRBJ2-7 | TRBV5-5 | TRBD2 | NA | TGTGCCAGCAGCCCCACGGGGACTAGCGGATCCTACGAGCAGTACTTC | CASSPTGTSGSYEQYF
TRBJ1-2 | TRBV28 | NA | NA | TGTGCCAGCAGTTTGTGGACAGAAAACTATGGCTACACCTTC | CASSLWTENYGYTF
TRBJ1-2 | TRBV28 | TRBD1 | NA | TGTGCCAGCAGTTTGGGCCGGACAGGGGGCTATCCTGGCTACACCTTC | CASSLGRTGGYPGYTF
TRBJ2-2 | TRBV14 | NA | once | TGTGCCAGCAGCCAAGATCTCAGCGGGCGCGCGAACACCGGGGAGCTGTTTTTT | CASSQDLSGRANTGELFF
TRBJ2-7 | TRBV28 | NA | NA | TGTGCCAGCAGCCTCCGTCCCGGCACCTACGAGCAGTACTTC | CASSLRPGTYEQYF
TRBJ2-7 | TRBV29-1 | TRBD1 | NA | TGCAGCGTTGGTCGGGACAGGGGCACCTACGAGCAGTACTTC | CSVGRDRGTYEQYF
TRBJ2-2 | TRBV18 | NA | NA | TGTGCCAGCTCACGGGATTCCCCCGGGGAGCTGTTTTTT | CASSRDSPGELFF
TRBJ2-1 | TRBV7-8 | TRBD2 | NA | TGTGCCAGCAGCTTAGCGGGGACTAGCGGGAGGGCCCAGAGCGCCAATGAGCAGTTCTTC | CASSLAGTSGRAQSANEQFF
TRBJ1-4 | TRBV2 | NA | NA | TGTGCCAGCAGTGAAGTTCTCGGCTTTAATGAAAAACTGTTTTTT | CASSEVLGFNEKLFF
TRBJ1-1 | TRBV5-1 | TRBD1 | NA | TGCGCCAGCAGCTTGAGACAGGGCAGCACTGAAGCTTTCTTT | CASSLRQGSTEAFF
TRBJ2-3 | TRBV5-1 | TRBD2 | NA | TGCGCCAGCAGCTCGCCGGGACTAGCGGAAGATACGCAGTATTTT | CASSSPGLAEDTQYF
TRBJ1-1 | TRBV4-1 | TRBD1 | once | TGCGCCAGCAGCCAAGGAGGGGGCTTGACAGGGGTAAGCACTGAAGCTTTCTTT | CASSQGGGLTGVSTEAFF
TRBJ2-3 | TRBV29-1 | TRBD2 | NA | TGCAGCGTCCTAGGGACTAGCGGGAGCACAGATACGCAGTATTTT | CSVLGTSGSTDTQYF
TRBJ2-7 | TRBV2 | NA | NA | TGTGCCAGCAGACGGGACACCAGTACCTACGAGCAGTACTTC | CASRRDTSTYEQYF